A selection of T cell receptor beta chains follows, all from one sample in a study of cytomegalovirus exposure and HLA in healthy donors. This table comes from immunoSEQ multiplex PCR, and its TCRdb copy is limited to in-frame clones, with some not included. The table shows roughly 120,000 clones, with roughly 70% occurring only once. The sequenced sample consisted of PBMCs. The receptors stem from a woman aged 40 to 50 in good health and CMV-seronegative. The CDR3 runs from the conserved cysteine through the conserved F or W. The D gene is left open where the match is weak. Expanded clones are given a class, and other clones once, few, many or no size at all.

clone size: few
CDR3 length: 15
D gene: -
V gene: TRBV2
J gene: TRBJ1-1
CDR3 DNA: TGTGCCAGCAGTGACGTGGGGGGGGCTAACACTGAAGCTTTCTTT
CDR3 protein: CASSDVGGANTEAFF

clone size: -
CDR3 length: 14
D gene: -
V gene: TRBV27
J gene: TRBJ1-2
CDR3 DNA: TGTGCCAGCAGTTTCGCAGGCCTGAACTATGGCTACACCTTC
CDR3 protein: CASSFAGLNYGYTF

clone size: -
CDR3 length: 14
D gene: TRBD2
V gene: TRBV4-2
J gene: TRBJ2-1
CDR3 DNA: TGTGCCAGCAGCCCGACAGTACGGGGGGGTGAGCAGTTCTTC
CDR3 protein: CASSPTVRGGEQFF

clone size: -
CDR3 length: 16
D gene: TRBD2
V gene: TRBV30
J gene: TRBJ2-7
CDR3 DNA: TGTGCCTGGACCCGGACGACTAGCGGAGATCCCTACGAGCAGTACTTC
CDR3 protein: CAWTRTTSGDPYEQYF

clone size: -
CDR3 length: 16
D gene: -
V gene: TRBV9
J gene: TRBJ2-3
CDR3 DNA: TGTGCCAGCAGCGTAGTGGCTAGCCAATACACAGATACGCAGTATTTT
CDR3 protein: CASSVVASQYTDTQYF

clone size: -
CDR3 length: 15
D gene: TRBD1
V gene: TRBV27
J gene: TRBJ2-7
CDR3 DNA: TGTGCCAGCAGTTTCGTTGGGCAGGGGGCCTACGAGCAGTACTTC
CDR3 protein: CASSFVGQGAYEQYF

clone size: -
CDR3 length: 12
D gene: -
V gene: TRBV7-8
J gene: TRBJ2-5
CDR3 DNA: TGTGCCAGCAGCGCGGGGAGAGAGACCCAGTACTTC
CDR3 protein: CASSAGRETQYF

clone size: -
CDR3 length: 14
D gene: TRBD1
V gene: TRBV6-1
J gene: TRBJ2-7
CDR3 DNA: TGTGCCAGCAATCTGGGACAGGGGACCCACGAGCAGTACTTC
CDR3 protein: CASNLGQGTHEQYF

clone size: -
CDR3 length: 14
D gene: TRBD2
V gene: TRBV7-9
J gene: TRBJ2-5
CDR3 DNA: TGTGCCAGCAGCCCGACTAGCGGGGGGGAGACCCAGTACTTC
CDR3 protein: CASSPTSGGETQYF

clone size: few
CDR3 length: 17
D gene: TRBD2
V gene: TRBV19
J gene: TRBJ2-1
CDR3 DNA: TGTGCCAGTAGTATAGATTTAGACGGGGGGGCGATCAATGAGCAGTTCTTC
CDR3 protein: CASSIDLDGGAINEQFF

clone size: -
CDR3 length: 12
D gene: TRBD2
V gene: TRBV6-5
J gene: TRBJ2-7
CDR3 DNA: TGTGCCAGCAGTGACGGGGGGTACGAGCAGTACTTC
CDR3 protein: CASSDGGYEQYF

clone size: -
CDR3 length: 16
D gene: TRBD2
V gene: TRBV12-5
J gene: TRBJ2-1
CDR3 DNA: TGTGCTAGTGGTGTGGGGACTAGCGGGAGTTACAATGAGCAGTTCTTC
CDR3 protein: CASGVGTSGSYNEQFF

clone size: few
CDR3 length: 15
D gene: -
V gene: TRBV25-1
J gene: TRBJ2-7
CDR3 DNA: TGTGCCAGCAGTGAAGGTCTCCTTAGCTCCTACGAGCAGTACTTC
CDR3 protein: CASSEGLLSSYEQYF

clone size: -
CDR3 length: 14
D gene: -
V gene: TRBV2
J gene: TRBJ2-7
CDR3 DNA: TGTGCCAGCAGTGGGTGGGTCCTTGGCGGCGAGCAGTACTTC
CDR3 protein: CASSGWVLGGEQYF

clone size: -
CDR3 length: 14
D gene: -
V gene: TRBV7-9
J gene: TRBJ2-3
CDR3 DNA: TGTGCCAGCAGCTTCCGAGCAACGACTCATACGCAGTATTTT
CDR3 protein: CASSFRATTHTQYF

clone size: few
CDR3 length: 15
D gene: TRBD1
V gene: TRBV5-4
J gene: TRBJ2-1
CDR3 DNA: TGTGCCAGCAGCTTGGTGGGACAGGGCGACAATGAGCAGTTCTTC
CDR3 protein: CASSLVGQGDNEQFF

clone size: -
CDR3 length: 11
D gene: TRBD1
V gene: TRBV20-1
J gene: TRBJ2-7
CDR3 DNA: TGCAGTGCGCAGGGGGCGGGCGAGCAGTACTTC
CDR3 protein: CSAQGAGEQYF

clone size: few
CDR3 length: 16
D gene: -
V gene: TRBV6-1
J gene: TRBJ2-1
CDR3 DNA: TGTGCCAGCAGTGAAGGGGTAGGGGAAGGAGGGAATGAGCAGTTCTTC
CDR3 protein: CASSEGVGEGGNEQFF

clone size: few
CDR3 length: 12
D gene: TRBD1
V gene: TRBV2
J gene: TRBJ1-6
CDR3 DNA: TGTGCCAGCAGCACAGGGGTCGCCCCCCTCCACTTT
CDR3 protein: CASSTGVAPLHF

clone size: -
CDR3 length: 15
D gene: -
V gene: TRBV11-1
J gene: TRBJ1-1
CDR3 DNA: TGTGCCAGCAGCTGGGGACCCGTCAGGGGCACTGAAGCTTTCTTT
CDR3 protein: CASSWGPVRGTEAFF

clone size: -
CDR3 length: 13
D gene: -
V gene: TRBV6-5
J gene: TRBJ1-1
CDR3 DNA: TGTGCCAGCAGACCCGGGGGTAGGGCTGAAGCTTTCTTT
CDR3 protein: CASRPGGRAEAFF

clone size: few
CDR3 length: 15
D gene: TRBD1
V gene: TRBV9
J gene: TRBJ1-4
CDR3 DNA: TGTGCCAGCAGCGAGACAGGGGCCCCCAATGAAAAACTGTTTTTT
CDR3 protein: CASSETGAPNEKLFF

clone size: medium-sized
CDR3 length: 14
D gene: TRBD1
V gene: TRBV7-9
J gene: TRBJ2-7
CDR3 DNA: TGTGCCAGCAGCCCAGACAGGGCCGCCTACGAGCAGTACTTC
CDR3 protein: CASSPDRAAYEQYF

clone size: -
CDR3 length: 13
D gene: -
V gene: TRBV5-6
J gene: TRBJ2-7
CDR3 DNA: TGTGCCAGCAGTTCTTTCGACAGTTACGAGCAGTACTTC
CDR3 protein: CASSSFDSYEQYF

clone size: -
CDR3 length: 14
D gene: -
V gene: TRBV10-3
J gene: TRBJ1-3
CDR3 DNA: TGTGCCATCAGTGAGTCGCCACAGGGAAACACCATATATTTT
CDR3 protein: CAISESPQGNTIYF

clone size: -
CDR3 length: 16
D gene: TRBD2
V gene: TRBV6-6
J gene: TRBJ2-3
CDR3 DNA: TGTGCCAGCAGTTGGGCTAGCGGGAGCCCCACAGATACGCAGTATTTT
CDR3 protein: CASSWASGSPTDTQYF

clone size: -
CDR3 length: 14
D gene: TRBD1
V gene: TRBV18
J gene: TRBJ2-7
CDR3 DNA: TGTGCCAGCTCACCCGGGACAGGGGACTACGAGCAGTACTTC
CDR3 protein: CASSPGTGDYEQYF

clone size: few
CDR3 length: 15
D gene: TRBD1
V gene: TRBV18
J gene: TRBJ2-7
CDR3 DNA: TGTGCCAGCTCACCGTCCGGGACAGGACACTACGAGCAGTACTTC
CDR3 protein: CASSPSGTGHYEQYF

clone size: once
CDR3 length: 14
D gene: TRBD1
V gene: TRBV4-3
J gene: TRBJ1-5
CDR3 DNA: TGCGCCAGCAGCCAAATACAGGGGGATCAGCCCCAGCATTTT
CDR3 protein: CASSQIQGDQPQHF

clone size: -
CDR3 length: 14
D gene: TRBD1
V gene: TRBV15
J gene: TRBJ1-5
CDR3 DNA: TGTGCCACCAGTCTTGACAGGGTAGGGCAGCCCCAGCATTTT
CDR3 protein: CATSLDRVGQPQHF

clone size: -
CDR3 length: 15
D gene: TRBD1
V gene: TRBV4-1
J gene: TRBJ2-7
CDR3 DNA: TGCGCCAGCAGCCAAGAGGACAGGGTAGGTTACGAGCAGTACTTC
CDR3 protein: CASSQEDRVGYEQYF

clone size: -
CDR3 length: 13
D gene: TRBD1
V gene: TRBV7-2
J gene: TRBJ2-2
CDR3 DNA: TGTGCCAGCAGCTCTGACAGGGTGGGGGAGCTGTTTTTT
CDR3 protein: CASSSDRVGELFF

clone size: few
CDR3 length: 12
D gene: -
V gene: TRBV6-6
J gene: TRBJ2-7
CDR3 DNA: TGTGCCAGCAGTTTACTAGCTTCCGAGCAGTACTTC
CDR3 protein: CASSLLASEQYF

clone size: -
CDR3 length: 14
D gene: -
V gene: TRBV2
J gene: TRBJ1-2
CDR3 DNA: TGTGCCAGCGGGGGGAGGTTTCAGAACTATGGCTACACCTTC
CDR3 protein: CASGGRFQNYGYTF

clone size: -
CDR3 length: 14
D gene: TRBD1
V gene: TRBV11-2
J gene: TRBJ1-1
CDR3 DNA: TGTGCCAGCAGCTTACGGTCGGACAGGGGGGGGGCTTTCTTT
CDR3 protein: CASSLRSDRGGAFF

clone size: once
CDR3 length: 14
D gene: TRBD2
V gene: TRBV9
J gene: TRBJ2-7
CDR3 DNA: TGTGCCAGCAGCGTCGGGACTAGCGGCTACGAGCAGTACTTC
CDR3 protein: CASSVGTSGYEQYF

clone size: -
CDR3 length: 14
D gene: -
V gene: TRBV5-1
J gene: TRBJ1-1
CDR3 DNA: TGCGCCAGCAGCGGACAGCTTTCGGGGACTGAAGCTTTCTTT
CDR3 protein: CASSGQLSGTEAFF

clone size: few
CDR3 length: 14
D gene: TRBD2
V gene: TRBV30
J gene: TRBJ2-1
CDR3 DNA: TGTGCCTGGAATGGCCCGACTAGCGGGAATGAGCAGTTCTTC
CDR3 protein: CAWNGPTSGNEQFF

clone size: -
CDR3 length: 17
D gene: TRBD1
V gene: TRBV7-9
J gene: TRBJ1-2
CDR3 DNA: TGTGCCAGCAGCTCTGTGAGTTTGAGGGACAGACCTTATGGCTACACCTTC
CDR3 protein: CASSSVSLRDRPYGYTF

clone size: -
CDR3 length: 17
D gene: TRBD1
V gene: TRBV4-2
J gene: TRBJ2-3
CDR3 DNA: TGTGCCAGCAGCCAAGTTGCCACAGGGGGATTTGTAGATACGCAGTATTTT
CDR3 protein: CASSQVATGGFVDTQYF

clone size: -
CDR3 length: 12
D gene: -
V gene: TRBV30
J gene: TRBJ2-7
CDR3 DNA: TGTGCCGGGACGAAGAGCTCCTACGAGCAGTACTTC
CDR3 protein: CAGTKSSYEQYF

clone size: few
CDR3 length: 16
D gene: -
V gene: TRBV4-2
J gene: TRBJ1-2
CDR3 DNA: TGTGCCAGCAGCCAAGATAAGGGGGGGCAGGGGTATGGCTACACCTTC
CDR3 protein: CASSQDKGGQGYGYTF

clone size: -
CDR3 length: 15
D gene: -
V gene: TRBV27
J gene: TRBJ2-2
CDR3 DNA: TGTGCCAGCAGTCCCCCCTGGGGGCCCACCGGGGAGCTGTTTTTT
CDR3 protein: CASSPPWGPTGELFF

clone size: -
CDR3 length: 13
D gene: -
V gene: TRBV5-8
J gene: TRBJ1-1
CDR3 DNA: TGTGCCAGCAGCTTTCCCCGGTACACTGAAGCTTTCTTT
CDR3 protein: CASSFPRYTEAFF

clone size: -
CDR3 length: 17
D gene: TRBD2
V gene: TRBV4-2
J gene: TRBJ2-2
CDR3 DNA: TGTGCCAGCAGCCAAGAACCGGGACTAAGCTTTTCCGGGGAGCTGTTTTTT
CDR3 protein: CASSQEPGLSFSGELFF

clone size: -
CDR3 length: 16
D gene: -
V gene: TRBV4-3
J gene: TRBJ2-2
CDR3 DNA: TGCGCCAGCAGCCAAGACCAGGACAGGAACACCGGGGAGCTGTTTTTT
CDR3 protein: CASSQDQDRNTGELFF

clone size: -
CDR3 length: 13
D gene: -
V gene: TRBV7-9
J gene: TRBJ1-2
CDR3 DNA: TGTGCCAGCAGCTTCATGGAGGAGGGTGGCTACACCTTC
CDR3 protein: CASSFMEEGGYTF

clone size: -
CDR3 length: 15
D gene: TRBD1
V gene: TRBV9
J gene: TRBJ2-2
CDR3 DNA: TGTGCCAGCAGCGCGTCAGGGGGCTGGGGCGGGGAGCTGTTTTTT
CDR3 protein: CASSASGGWGGELFF

clone size: -
CDR3 length: 16
D gene: -
V gene: TRBV28
J gene: TRBJ1-6
CDR3 DNA: TGTGCCAGCAGTTTTGGTATTGGGACACGGCGTTCACCCCTCCACTTT
CDR3 protein: CASSFGIGTRRSPLHF

clone size: -
CDR3 length: 12
D gene: -
V gene: TRBV19
J gene: TRBJ1-2
CDR3 DNA: TGTGCCAGTAGTGCAACAGGCAATGGCTACACCTTC
CDR3 protein: CASSATGNGYTF